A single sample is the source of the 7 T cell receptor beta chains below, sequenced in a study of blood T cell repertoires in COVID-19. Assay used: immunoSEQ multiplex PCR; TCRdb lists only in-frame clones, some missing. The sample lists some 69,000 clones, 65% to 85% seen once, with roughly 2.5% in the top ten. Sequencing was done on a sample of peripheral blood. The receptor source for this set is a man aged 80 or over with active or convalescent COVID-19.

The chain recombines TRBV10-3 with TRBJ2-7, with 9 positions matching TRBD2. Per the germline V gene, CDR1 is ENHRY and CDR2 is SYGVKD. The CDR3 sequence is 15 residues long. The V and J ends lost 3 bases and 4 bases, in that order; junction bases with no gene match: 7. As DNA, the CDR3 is TGTGCCATCAGTGATATGGCTAGCGGGACTTACGAGCAGTACTTC. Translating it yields CAISDMASGTYEQYF.

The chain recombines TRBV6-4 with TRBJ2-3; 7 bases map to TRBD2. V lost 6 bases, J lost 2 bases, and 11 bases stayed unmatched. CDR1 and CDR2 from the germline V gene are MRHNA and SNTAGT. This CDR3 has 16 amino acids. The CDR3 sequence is CASRRNPAGYTDTQYF. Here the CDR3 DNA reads TGTGCCAGCAGGCGGAACCCAGCGGGGTACACAGATACGCAGTATTTT.

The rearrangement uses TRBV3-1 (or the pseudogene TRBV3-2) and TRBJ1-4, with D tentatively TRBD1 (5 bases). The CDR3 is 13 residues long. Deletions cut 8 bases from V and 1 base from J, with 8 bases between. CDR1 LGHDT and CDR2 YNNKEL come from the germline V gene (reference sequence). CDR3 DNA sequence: TGTGCCAGCCGGAGGGGAACTAATGAAAAACTGTTTTTT. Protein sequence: CASRRGTNEKLFF.

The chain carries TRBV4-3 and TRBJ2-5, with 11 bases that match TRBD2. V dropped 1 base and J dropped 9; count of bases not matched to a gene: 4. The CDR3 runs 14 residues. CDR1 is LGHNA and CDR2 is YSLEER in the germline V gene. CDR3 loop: CASSQGLAGRAQYF. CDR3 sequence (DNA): TGCGCCAGCAGCCAAGGACTAGCGGGGAGGGCCCAGTACTTC.

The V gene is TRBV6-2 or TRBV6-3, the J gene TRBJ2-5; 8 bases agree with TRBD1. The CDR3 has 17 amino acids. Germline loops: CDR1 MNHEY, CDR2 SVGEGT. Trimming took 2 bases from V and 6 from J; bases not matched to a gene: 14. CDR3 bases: TGTGCCAGCAGTTACCCCGCAGGTCAGGGGGCTGTAAAGACCCAGTACTTC. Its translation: CASSYPAGQGAVKTQYF.

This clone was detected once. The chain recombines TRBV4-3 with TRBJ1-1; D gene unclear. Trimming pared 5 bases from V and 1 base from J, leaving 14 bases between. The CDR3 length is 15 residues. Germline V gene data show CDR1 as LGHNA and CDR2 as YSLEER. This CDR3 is CASSAHPTRNTEAFF. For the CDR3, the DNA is TGCGCCAGCAGCGCCCATCCGACAAGGAACACTGAAGCTTTCTTT.

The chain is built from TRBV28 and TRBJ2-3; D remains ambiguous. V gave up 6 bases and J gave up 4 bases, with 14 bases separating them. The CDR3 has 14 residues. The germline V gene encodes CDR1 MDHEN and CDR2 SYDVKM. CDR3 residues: CASSISGYADTQYF. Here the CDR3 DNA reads TGTGCCAGCAGCATATCCGGGTATGCAGATACGCAGTATTTT.